This is a list of T cell receptor beta chains from one sample in a study of shared clonotypes between healthy human individuals. Data came from immunoSEQ multiplex PCR; TCRdb stores just in-frame clones and leaves some out. Altogether about 1 million clones are present, 75% being singletons, with the ten largest covering about 1.5%. Material: memory CD4+ T cells sorted from blood. The origin of the receptors is a man younger than 30 in good health. Both conserved end residues are part of each CDR3. The D gene is left open where the match is weak. A clone size is listed for some rows: how often the clone was seen (once, few, many), or a class if it is expanded.

>13|TRBV2|TRBJ1-1|few|NA
CASRRDRDTEAFF
TGTGCCAGCAGGAGAGACAGAGACACTGAAGCTTTCTTT
>14|TRBV5-1|TRBJ2-7|NA|NA
CASSLVTGSYEQYF
TGCGCCAGCAGCTTGGTTACAGGATCCTACGAGCAGTACTTC
>13|TRBV6-5|TRBJ2-7|few|NA
CASSTLMPGEQYF
TGTGCCAGCAGTACCCTCATGCCGGGTGAGCAGTACTTC
>13|TRBV19|TRBJ2-1|NA|TRBD2
CASSPWTSDEQFF
TGTGCCAGTAGTCCCTGGACTAGTGATGAGCAGTTCTTC
>16|TRBV10-3|TRBJ2-7|NA|TRBD2
CAISESLAGGMYEQYF
TGTGCCATCAGTGAGTCACTAGCGGGAGGAATGTACGAGCAGTACTTC
>15|TRBV7-2|TRBJ2-1|NA|NA
CASSFRGTNPHEQFF
TGTGCCAGCAGCTTCCGAGGGACCAATCCTCATGAGCAGTTCTTC
>16|TRBV7-9|TRBJ2-7|many|TRBD2
CASSPRLAGDSYEQYF
TGTGCCAGCAGCCCTAGACTAGCGGGAGATAGCTACGAGCAGTACTTC
>12|TRBV30|TRBJ2-2|NA|NA
CAWSGDSGELFF
TGTGCCTGGAGTGGCGATTCCGGGGAGCTGTTTTTT
>14|TRBV19|TRBJ1-1|NA|NA
CASSKSIGLLEAFF
TGTGCCAGTAGTAAGAGCATCGGTCTACTTGAAGCTTTCTTT
>14|TRBV11-3|TRBJ2-5|NA|TRBD1
CASSSGSGGETQYF
TGTGCCAGCAGCTCGGGGTCAGGGGGTGAGACCCAGTACTTC
>12|TRBV10-3|TRBJ2-3|NA|NA
CAIGEVADTQYF
TGTGCCATCGGCGAGGTGGCAGATACGCAGTATTTT
>14|TRBV25-1|TRBJ1-5|NA|NA
CASSGGGPNQPQHF
TGTGCCAGCAGCGGAGGGGGTCCCAATCAGCCCCAGCATTTT
>17|TRBV5-1|TRBJ1-3|once|NA
CASSPFGEAVSGNTIYF
TGCGCCAGCAGCCCCTTCGGGGAGGCCGTCTCTGGAAACACCATATATTTT
>13|TRBV10-3|TRBJ1-4|NA|TRBD1
CAISPGTGEKLFF
TGTGCCATCAGTCCCGGGACAGGTGAAAAACTGTTTTTT
>14|TRBV5-1|TRBJ1-1|NA|TRBD1
CASSFGDRATEAFF
TGCGCCAGCAGCTTCGGAGACAGGGCTACTGAAGCTTTCTTT
>15|TRBV28|TRBJ1-1|NA|TRBD1
CASEVGTGGRTEAFF
TGTGCCAGCGAGGTCGGGACAGGGGGTAGGACTGAAGCTTTCTTT
>15|TRBV28|TRBJ1-3|NA|NA
CASSFGGAGGNTIYF
TGTGCCAGCAGTTTTGGGGGGGCAGGTGGAAACACCATATATTTT